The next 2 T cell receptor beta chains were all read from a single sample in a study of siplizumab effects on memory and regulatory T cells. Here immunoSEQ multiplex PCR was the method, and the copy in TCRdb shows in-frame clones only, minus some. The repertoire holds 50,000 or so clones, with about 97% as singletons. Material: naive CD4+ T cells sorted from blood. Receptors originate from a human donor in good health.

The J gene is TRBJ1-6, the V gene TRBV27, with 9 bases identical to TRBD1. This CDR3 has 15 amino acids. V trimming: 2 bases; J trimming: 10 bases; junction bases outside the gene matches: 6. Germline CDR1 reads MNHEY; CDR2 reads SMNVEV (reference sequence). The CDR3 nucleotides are TGTGCCAGCAGTTTAACATGGGACAGGGCCTCACCCCTCCACTTT. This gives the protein CASSLTWDRASPLHF.

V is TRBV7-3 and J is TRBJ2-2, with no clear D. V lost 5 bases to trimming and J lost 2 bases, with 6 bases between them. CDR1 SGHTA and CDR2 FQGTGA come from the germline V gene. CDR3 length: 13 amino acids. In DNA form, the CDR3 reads TGTGCCAGCAGCCCCAGTAACACCGGGGAGCTGTTTTTT. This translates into CASSPSNTGELFF.